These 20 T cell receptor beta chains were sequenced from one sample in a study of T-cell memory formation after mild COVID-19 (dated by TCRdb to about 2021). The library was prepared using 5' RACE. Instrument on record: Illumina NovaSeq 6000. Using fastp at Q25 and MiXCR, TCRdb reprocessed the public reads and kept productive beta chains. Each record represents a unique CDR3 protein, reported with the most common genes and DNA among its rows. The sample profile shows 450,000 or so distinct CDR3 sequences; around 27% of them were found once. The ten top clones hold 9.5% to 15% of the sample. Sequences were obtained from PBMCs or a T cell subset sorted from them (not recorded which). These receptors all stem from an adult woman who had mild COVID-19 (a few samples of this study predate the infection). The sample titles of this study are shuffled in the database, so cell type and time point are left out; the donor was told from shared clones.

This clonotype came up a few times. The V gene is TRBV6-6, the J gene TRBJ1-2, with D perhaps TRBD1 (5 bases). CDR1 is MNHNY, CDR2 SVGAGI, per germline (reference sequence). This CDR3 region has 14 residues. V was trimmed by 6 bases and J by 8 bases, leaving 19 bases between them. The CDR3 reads CASSPSGTAGGYTF. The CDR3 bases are TGTGCCAGCAGCCCCTCGGGGACCGCGGGAGGCTACACCTTC.

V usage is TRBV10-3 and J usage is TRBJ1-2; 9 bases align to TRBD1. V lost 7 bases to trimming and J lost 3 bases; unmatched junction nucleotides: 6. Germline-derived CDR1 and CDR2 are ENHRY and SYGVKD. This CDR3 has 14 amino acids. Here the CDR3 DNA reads TGTGCCATCAATGAACAGGGGGCAGACTATGGCTACACCTTC. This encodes CAINEQGADYGYTF.

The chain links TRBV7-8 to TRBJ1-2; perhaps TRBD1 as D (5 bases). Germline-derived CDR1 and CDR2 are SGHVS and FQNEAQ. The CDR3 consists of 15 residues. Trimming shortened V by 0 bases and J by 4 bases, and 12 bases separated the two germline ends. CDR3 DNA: TGTGCCAGCAGCTTAGCGGCGGGGCCTCTCTATGGCTACACCTTC. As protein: CASSLAAGPLYGYTF. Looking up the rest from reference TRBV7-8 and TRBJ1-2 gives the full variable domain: GAGVSQSPRYKVAKRGQDVALRCDPISGHVSLFWYQQALGQGPEFLTYFQNEAQLDKSGLPSDRFFAERPEGSVSTLKIQRTQQEDSAVYLCASSLAAGPLYGYTFGSGTRLTVV.

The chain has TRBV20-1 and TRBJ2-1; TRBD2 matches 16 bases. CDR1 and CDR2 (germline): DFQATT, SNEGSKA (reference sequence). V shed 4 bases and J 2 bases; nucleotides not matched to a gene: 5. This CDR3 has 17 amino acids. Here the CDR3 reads CSATGTSGRAPYNEQFF. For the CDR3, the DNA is TGCAGTGCTACTGGGACTAGCGGGAGGGCCCCCTACAATGAGCAGTTCTTC.

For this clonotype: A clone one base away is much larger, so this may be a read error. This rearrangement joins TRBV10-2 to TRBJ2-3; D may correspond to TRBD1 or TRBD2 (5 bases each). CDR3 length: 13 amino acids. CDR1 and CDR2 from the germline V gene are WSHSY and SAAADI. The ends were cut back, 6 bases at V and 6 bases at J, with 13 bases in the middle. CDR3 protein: CASRWGITDTQYF. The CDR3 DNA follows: TGCGCCAGCAGATGGGGGATTACGGATACGCAGTATTTT.

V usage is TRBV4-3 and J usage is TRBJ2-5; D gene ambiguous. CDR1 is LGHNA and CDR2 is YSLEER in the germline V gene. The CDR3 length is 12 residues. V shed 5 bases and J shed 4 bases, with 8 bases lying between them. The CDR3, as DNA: TGCGCCAGCAGCGGCGGTGGAGAGACCCAGTACTTC. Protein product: CASSGGGETQYF.

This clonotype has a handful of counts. The CDR3 loop is CSASGSSNQPQHF. The CDR3 bases are TGCAGTGCTAGCGGCTCCAGTAATCAGCCCCAGCATTTT. V is TRBV20-1 and J is TRBJ1-5; unclear D gene. Per the germline V gene, CDR1 is DFQATT and CDR2 is SNEGSKA (reference sequence). The CDR3 totals 13 residues. V was clipped by 3 bases and J by 4 bases, with 10 bases between them.

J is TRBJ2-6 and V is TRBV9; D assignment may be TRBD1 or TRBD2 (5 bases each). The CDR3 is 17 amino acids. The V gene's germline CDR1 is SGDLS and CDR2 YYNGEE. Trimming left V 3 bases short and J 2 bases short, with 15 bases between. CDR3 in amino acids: CASSGGITGTGANVLTF. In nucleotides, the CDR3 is TGTGCCAGCAGCGGGGGGATCACAGGTACTGGGGCCAACGTCCTGACTTTC. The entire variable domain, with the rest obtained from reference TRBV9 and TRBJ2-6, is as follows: DSGVTQTPKHLITATGQRVTLRCSPRSGDLSVYWYQQSLDQGLQFLIQYYNGEERAKGNILERFSAQQFPDLHSELNLSSLELGDSALYFCASSGGITGTGANVLTFGAGSRLTVL.

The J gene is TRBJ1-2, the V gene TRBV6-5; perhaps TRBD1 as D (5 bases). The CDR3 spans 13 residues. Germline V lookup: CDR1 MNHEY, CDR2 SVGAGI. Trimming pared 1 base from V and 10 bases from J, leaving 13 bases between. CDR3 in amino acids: CASSYLNSGLYTF. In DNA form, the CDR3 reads TGTGCCAGCAGTTACTTAAACTCGGGGCTCTACACCTTC.

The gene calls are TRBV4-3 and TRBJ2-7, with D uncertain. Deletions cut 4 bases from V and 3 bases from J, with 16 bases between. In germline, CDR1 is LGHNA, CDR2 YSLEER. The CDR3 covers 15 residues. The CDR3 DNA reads TGCGCCAGCAGCCTCCGCGGCACCAACCTCTACGAGCAGTACTTC. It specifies CASSLRGTNLYEQYF.

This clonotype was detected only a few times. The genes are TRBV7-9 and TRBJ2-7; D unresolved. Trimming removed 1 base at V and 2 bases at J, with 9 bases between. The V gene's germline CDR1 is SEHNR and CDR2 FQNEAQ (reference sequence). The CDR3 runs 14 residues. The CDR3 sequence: CASSLVGHPYEQYF. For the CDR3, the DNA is TGTGCCAGCAGCTTAGTGGGTCACCCCTACGAGCAGTACTTC.

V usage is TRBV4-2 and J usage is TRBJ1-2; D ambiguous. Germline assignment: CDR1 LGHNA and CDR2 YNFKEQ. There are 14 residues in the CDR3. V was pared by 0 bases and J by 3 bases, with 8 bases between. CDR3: CASSQENAYYGYTF. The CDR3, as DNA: TGTGCCAGCAGCCAAGAGAACGCATACTATGGCTACACCTTC.

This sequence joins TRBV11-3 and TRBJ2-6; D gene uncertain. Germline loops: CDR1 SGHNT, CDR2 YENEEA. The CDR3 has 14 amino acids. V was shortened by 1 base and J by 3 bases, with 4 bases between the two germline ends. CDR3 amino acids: CASSLGLGANVLTF. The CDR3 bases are TGTGCCAGCAGCTTAGGGCTTGGGGCCAACGTCCTGACTTTC.

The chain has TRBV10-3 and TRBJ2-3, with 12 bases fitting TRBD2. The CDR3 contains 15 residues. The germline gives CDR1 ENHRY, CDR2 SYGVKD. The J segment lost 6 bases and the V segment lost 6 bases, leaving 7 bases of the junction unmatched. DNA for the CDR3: TGTGCCATCAGACCCCTAGCGGGGGGGCCCGATACGCAGTATTTT. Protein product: CAIRPLAGGPDTQYF.

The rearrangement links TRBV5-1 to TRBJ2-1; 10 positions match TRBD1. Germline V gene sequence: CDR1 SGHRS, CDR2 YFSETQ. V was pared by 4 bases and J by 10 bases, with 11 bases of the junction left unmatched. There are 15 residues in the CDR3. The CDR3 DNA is TGCGCCAGCAGCCGGGACAGGGGCGCCCTGGGGGAGCAGTTCTTC. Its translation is CASSRDRGALGEQFF.

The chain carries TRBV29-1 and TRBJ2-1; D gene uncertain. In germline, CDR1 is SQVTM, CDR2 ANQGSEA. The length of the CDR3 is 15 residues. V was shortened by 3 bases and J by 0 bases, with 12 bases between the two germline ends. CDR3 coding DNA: TGCAGCGTTGACGTGGTGGCGAGCTCCTACAATGAGCAGTTCTTC. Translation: CSVDVVASSYNEQFF.

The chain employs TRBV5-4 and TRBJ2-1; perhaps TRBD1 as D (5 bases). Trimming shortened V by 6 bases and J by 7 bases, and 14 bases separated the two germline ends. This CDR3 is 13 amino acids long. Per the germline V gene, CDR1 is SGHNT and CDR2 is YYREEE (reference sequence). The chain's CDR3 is CASNPIQGNEQFF. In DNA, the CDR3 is TGTGCCAGCAACCCGATCCAGGGAAATGAGCAGTTCTTC.

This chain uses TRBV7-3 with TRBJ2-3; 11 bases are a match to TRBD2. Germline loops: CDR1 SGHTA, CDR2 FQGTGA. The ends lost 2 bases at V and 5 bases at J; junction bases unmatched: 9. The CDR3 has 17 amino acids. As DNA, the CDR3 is TGTGCCAGCAGCTTAGTTGTAGTAGCGGGGGGGCAAGATACGCAGTATTTT. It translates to CASSLVVVAGGQDTQYF.

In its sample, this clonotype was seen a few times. CDR3 protein: CSASLEGPTTYNEQFF. Here the CDR3 DNA reads TGCAGTGCCTCACTTGAAGGCCCGACGACCTACAATGAGCAGTTCTTC. The genes are TRBV20-1 and TRBJ2-1; unclear D gene. This CDR3 region has 16 residues. V was clipped by 6 bases and J by 2 bases, with 20 bases between them. Looked up from germline, CDR1 is DFQATT and CDR2 is SNEGSKA (reference sequence).

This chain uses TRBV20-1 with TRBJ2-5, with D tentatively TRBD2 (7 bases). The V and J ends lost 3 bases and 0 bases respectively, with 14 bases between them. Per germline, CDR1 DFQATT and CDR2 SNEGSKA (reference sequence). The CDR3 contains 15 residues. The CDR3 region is CSASVGGAYQETQYF. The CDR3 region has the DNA TGCAGTGCTAGTGTGGGGGGGGCGTACCAAGAGACCCAGTACTTC.